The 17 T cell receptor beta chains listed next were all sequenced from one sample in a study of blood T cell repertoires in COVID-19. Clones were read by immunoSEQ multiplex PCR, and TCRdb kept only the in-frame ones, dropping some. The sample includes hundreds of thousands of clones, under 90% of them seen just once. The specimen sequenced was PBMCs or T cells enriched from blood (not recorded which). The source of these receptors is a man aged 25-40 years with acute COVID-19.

The CDR3 DNA follows: TGTGCCAGCAGAGGGACCGGGACAGGGGAAGGCGAGCAGTACGTC. Encoded protein: CASRGTGTGEGEQYV. The genes are TRBV28 and TRBJ2-7, with 10 bases identical to TRBD1. The CDR3 totals 15 residues. The germline CDR1 and CDR2 sequences are MDHEN and SYDVKM. V gave up 6 bases and J gave up 6 bases; unmatched junction bases: 11.

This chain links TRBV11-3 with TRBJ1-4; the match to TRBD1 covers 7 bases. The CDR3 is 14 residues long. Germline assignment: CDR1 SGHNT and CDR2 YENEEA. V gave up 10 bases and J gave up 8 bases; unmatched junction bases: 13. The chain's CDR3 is CAILKTGSGEKLFF. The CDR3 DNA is TGTGCCATCTTGAAGACAGGGTCTGGGGAAAAACTGTTTTTT.

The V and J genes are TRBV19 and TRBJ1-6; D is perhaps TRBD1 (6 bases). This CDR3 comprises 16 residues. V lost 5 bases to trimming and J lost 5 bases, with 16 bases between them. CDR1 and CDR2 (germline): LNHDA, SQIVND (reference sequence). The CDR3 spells CASSGADRRNNSPLHF. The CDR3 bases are TGTGCCAGTAGTGGCGCTGACAGGAGAAATAATTCACCCCTCCACTTT. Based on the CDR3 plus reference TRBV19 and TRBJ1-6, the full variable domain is DGGITQSPKYLFRKEGQNVTLSCEQNLNHDAMYWYRQDPGQGLRLIYYSQIVNDFQKGDIAEGYSVSREKKESFPLTVTSAQKNPTAFYLCASSGADRRNNSPLHFGNGTRLTVT.

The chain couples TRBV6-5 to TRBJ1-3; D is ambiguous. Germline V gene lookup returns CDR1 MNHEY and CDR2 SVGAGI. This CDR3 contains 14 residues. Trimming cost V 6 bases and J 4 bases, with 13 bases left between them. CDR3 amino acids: CASSASTRGNTIYF. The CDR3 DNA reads TGTGCCAGCAGCGCGAGCACTAGGGGAAACACCATATATTTT.

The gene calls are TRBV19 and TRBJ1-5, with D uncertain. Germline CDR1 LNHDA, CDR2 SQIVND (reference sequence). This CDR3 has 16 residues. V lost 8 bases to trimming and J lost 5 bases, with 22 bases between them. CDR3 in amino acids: CASGELGIGIDQPQHF. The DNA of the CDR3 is TGTGCCAGTGGGGAGCTAGGGATCGGGATCGATCAGCCCCAGCATTTT.

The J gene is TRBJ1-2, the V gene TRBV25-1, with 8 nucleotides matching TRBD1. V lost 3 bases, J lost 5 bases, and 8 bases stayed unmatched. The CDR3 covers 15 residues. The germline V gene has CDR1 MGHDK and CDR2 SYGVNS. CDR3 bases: TGTGCCAGCAGTGATCGGCCAGGGGGCACTTATGGCTACACCTTC. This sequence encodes CASSDRPGGTYGYTF.

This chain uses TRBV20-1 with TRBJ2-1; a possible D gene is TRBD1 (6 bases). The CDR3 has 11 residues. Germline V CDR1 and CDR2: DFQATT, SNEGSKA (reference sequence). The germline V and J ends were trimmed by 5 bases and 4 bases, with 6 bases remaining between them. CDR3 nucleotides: TGCAGTGCTGGACAGTACAATGAGCAGTTCTTC. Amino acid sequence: CSAGQYNEQFF.

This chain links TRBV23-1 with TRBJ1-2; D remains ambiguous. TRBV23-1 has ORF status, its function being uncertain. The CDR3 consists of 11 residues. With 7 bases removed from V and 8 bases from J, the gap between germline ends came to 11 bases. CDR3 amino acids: CASTVVEGYTF. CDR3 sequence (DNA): TGCGCCAGCACCGTGGTAGAAGGCTACACCTTC.

CDR3 sequence (DNA): TGTGCCTGGAGCGGACCCGAGGGTAAAGGCACTGAAGCTTTCTTT. Amino acid sequence: CAWSGPEGKGTEAFF. The rearrangement links TRBV30 to TRBJ1-1; D not resolved. V shed 3 bases and J shed 4 bases, with 18 bases lying between them. The germline V gene has CDR1 GTSNPN and CDR2 SVGIG (reference sequence). This CDR3 spans 15 amino acids. Complete variable domain (other parts from reference TRBV30 and TRBJ1-1): SQTIHQWPATLVQPVGSPLSLECTVEGTSNPNLYWYRQAAGRGLQLLFYSVGIGQISSEVPQNLSASRPQDRQFILSSKKLLLSDSGFYLCAWSGPEGKGTEAFFGQGTRLTVV.

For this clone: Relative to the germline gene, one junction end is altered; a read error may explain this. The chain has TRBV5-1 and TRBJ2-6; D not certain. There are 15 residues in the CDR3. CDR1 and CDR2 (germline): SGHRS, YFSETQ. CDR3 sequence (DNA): TGTGCCAGCAGCCACGCAGGATCCGGGGCCAACGTCCTGACTTTC. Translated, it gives CASSHAGSGANVLTF.

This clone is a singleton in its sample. The CDR3 nucleotides read TGTGCCAGCAGTTTTCCTAGTAGACAGGGGGCTAGGAGCACTGAAGCTTTCTTT. Protein product: CASSFPSRQGARSTEAFF. The genes are TRBV27 and TRBJ1-1, with 10 nucleotides matching TRBD1. The J segment lost 4 bases and the V segment lost 3 bases, leaving 14 bases of the junction unmatched. Looked up from germline, CDR1 is MNHEY and CDR2 is SMNVEV (reference sequence). The CDR3 sequence is 18 residues long.

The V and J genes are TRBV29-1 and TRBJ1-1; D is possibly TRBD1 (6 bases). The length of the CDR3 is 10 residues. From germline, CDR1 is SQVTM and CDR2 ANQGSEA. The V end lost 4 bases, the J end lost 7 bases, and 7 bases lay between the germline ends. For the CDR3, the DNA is TGCAGCGTTGGGACAGATGAAGCTTTCTTT. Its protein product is CSVGTDEAFF.

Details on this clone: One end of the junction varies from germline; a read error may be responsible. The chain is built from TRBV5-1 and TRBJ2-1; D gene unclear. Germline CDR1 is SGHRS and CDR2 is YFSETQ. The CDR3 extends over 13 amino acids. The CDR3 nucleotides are TGTGCCAGCAGCTCCGGGTTTAACAATGAGCAGTTCTTC. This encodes CASSSGFNNEQFF. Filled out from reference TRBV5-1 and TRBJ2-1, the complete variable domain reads KAGVTQTPRYLIKTRGQQVTLSCSPISGHRSVSWYQQTPGQGLQFLFEYFSETQRNKGNFPGRFSGRQFSNSRSEMNVSTLELGDSALYLCASSSGFNNEQFFGPGTRLTVL.

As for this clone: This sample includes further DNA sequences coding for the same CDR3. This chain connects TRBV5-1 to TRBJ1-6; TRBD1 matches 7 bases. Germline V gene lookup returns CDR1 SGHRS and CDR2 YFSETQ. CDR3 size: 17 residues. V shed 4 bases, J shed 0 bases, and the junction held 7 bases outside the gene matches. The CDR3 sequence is CASSSRQGSSYNSPLHF. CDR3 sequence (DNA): TGCGCCAGCAGCAGCAGACAGGGAAGCTCCTATAATTCACCCCTCCACTTT.

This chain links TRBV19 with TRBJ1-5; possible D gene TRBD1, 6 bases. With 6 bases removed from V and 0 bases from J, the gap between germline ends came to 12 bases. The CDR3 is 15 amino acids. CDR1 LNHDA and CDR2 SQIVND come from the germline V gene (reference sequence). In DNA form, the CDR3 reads TGTGCCAGTAGCCCTGGACAGTCTAGCAATCAGCCCCAGCATTTT. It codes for CASSPGQSSNQPQHF.

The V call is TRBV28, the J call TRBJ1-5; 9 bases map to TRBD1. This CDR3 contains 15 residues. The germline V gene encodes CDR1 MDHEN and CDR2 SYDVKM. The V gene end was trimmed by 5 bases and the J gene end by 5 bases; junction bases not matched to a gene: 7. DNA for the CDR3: TGTGCCAGCAGTACTTCCGGGACAGGGCATCAGCCCCAGCATTTT. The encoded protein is CASSTSGTGHQPQHF.

The CDR3 spells CASRPTGTGELFF. CDR3 DNA: TGTGCCAGCAGACCTACAGGGACCGGGGAGCTGTTTTTT. J is TRBJ2-2 and V is TRBV11-3; D may be TRBD1 (6 bases). Looked up from germline, CDR1 is SGHNT and CDR2 is YENEEA. This CDR3 is built from 13 residues. Deletions cut 6 bases from V and 5 bases from J, with 10 bases between.